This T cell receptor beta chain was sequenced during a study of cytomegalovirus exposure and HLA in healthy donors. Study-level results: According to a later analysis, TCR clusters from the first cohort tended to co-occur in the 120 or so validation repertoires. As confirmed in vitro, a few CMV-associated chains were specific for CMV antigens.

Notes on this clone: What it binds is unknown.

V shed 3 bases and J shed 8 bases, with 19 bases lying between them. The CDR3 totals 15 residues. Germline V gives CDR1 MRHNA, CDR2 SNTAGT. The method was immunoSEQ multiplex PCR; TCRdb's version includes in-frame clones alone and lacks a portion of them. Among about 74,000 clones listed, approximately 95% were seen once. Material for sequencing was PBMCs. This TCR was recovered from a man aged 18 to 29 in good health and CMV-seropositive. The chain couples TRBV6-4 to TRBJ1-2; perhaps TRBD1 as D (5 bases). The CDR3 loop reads CASSEAAGQGLGYTF. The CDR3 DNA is TGTGCCAGCAGTGAAGCGGCGGGGCAGGGTCTGGGCTACACCTTC.